Listed below are T cell receptor beta chains from one sample, sequenced in a study of post-analysis software for immune sequencing data. TCRdb processed the PCR reads anew with MiXCR; each CDR3 protein has one entry. Of approximately 690,000 distinct CDR3 sequences listed, more than 50% were seen once; the top ten hold around 11%. Input material: blood. All receptors derive from a girl aged 2 to 10 with multiple sclerosis. Both conserved end residues are part of each CDR3. The D gene is left open where the match is weak. Clone size is shown for a subset of rows, as once, few, many or a class of expanded clone.

TRBD1	NA	TRBV20-1	TRBJ1-5	TGCAGTGCAAATGACTGGACAGGGAACAATCAGCCCCAGCATTTT	CSANDWTGNNQPQHF
NA	NA	TRBV6-6	TRBJ1-1	TGTGCCAGCAGTTACTCGACTTTGGGGGTGGAAGCTTTCTTT	CASSYSTLGVEAFF
NA	NA	TRBV5-1	TRBJ2-1	TGCGCCAGCGGGCCGGGAACTAGGAGGGTGAATGAGCAGTTCTTC	CASGPGTRRVNEQFF
NA	NA	TRBV12-3/TRBV12-4	TRBJ2-2	TGTGCCAGCAGCCTGGGAGACTATACAACCGGGGAGCTGTTTTTT	CASSLGDYTTGELFF
NA	few	TRBV6-6	TRBJ1-2	TGTGCCACCCAGACAGGAATTAACTATGGCTACACCTTC	CATQTGINYGYTF
NA	NA	TRBV6-5	TRBJ2-7	TGTGCCAGCAGTTACTCGAGTACAGGTACAATCTCCTACGAGCAGTACTTC	CASSYSSTGTISYEQYF
NA	NA	TRBV3-1	TRBJ2-7	TGTGCCAGCAGCCAAGTTCCTAGCCTTACCTACGAGCAGTACTTC	CASSQVPSLTYEQYF
NA	few	TRBV29-1	TRBJ2-1	TGCAGCGTTGGGAGTCTTACTGAGCAGTTCTTC	CSVGSLTEQFF
NA	NA	TRBV20-1	TRBJ1-2	TGCAGTGCTAGAGGGGGCGGTCGCTATGGCTACACCTTC	CSARGGGRYGYTF
NA	NA	TRBV29-1	TRBJ2-3	TGCAGCGTTGGGCGGGACCGCACAGATACGCAGTATTTT	CSVGRDRTDTQYF
NA	once	TRBV7-2	TRBJ2-2	TGTGCCAGCAGCCCAGGGCTGGGGTACGGGGAGCTGTTTTTT	CASSPGLGYGELFF
TRBD1	NA	TRBV19	TRBJ1-1	TGTGCCAGTAGTCGGGACAGGGGGCATACTGAAGCTTTCTTT	CASSRDRGHTEAFF
TRBD2	NA	TRBV7-3	TRBJ2-3	TGTGCCAGCAGCGAAACTCTAGCGGAGGGCACAGATACGCAGTATTTT	CASSETLAEGTDTQYF
NA	NA	TRBV7-9	TRBJ2-2	TGTGCCAGCAGAGCAGGGTTGGGGACCGGGGAGCTGTTTTTT	CASRAGLGTGELFF
TRBD1	NA	TRBV10-3	TRBJ2-5	TGTGCCATCGGATCGGCAGCCGGGACAGGGGGCCGAGAGACCCAGTACTTC	CAIGSAAGTGGRETQYF
TRBD1	few	TRBV4-1	TRBJ2-1	TGCGCCAGCAGCCCCGCGGGACAGGGGGCCAGTGAGCAGTTCTTC	CASSPAGQGASEQFF
TRBD1	NA	TRBV10-3	TRBJ2-1	TGTGCCATCAGGACACAGGGGGCCGATGAGCAGTTCTTC	CAIRTQGADEQFF
NA	few	TRBV6-2/TRBV6-3	TRBJ1-1	TGTGCCAGCCATACTCCGGCCCTGAACACTGAAGCTTTCTTT	CASHTPALNTEAFF
TRBD2	NA	TRBV29-1	TRBJ2-5	TGCAGCGTTATCGGGGGGTACCAAGAGACCCAGTACTTC	CSVIGGYQETQYF
TRBD1	NA	TRBV12-3/TRBV12-4	TRBJ1-2	TGTGCCAGCACCCTTTTGGGGAGGGGACAGGGGGACTATGGCTACACCTTC	CASTLLGRGQGDYGYTF
NA	NA	TRBV20-1	TRBJ2-7	TGCAGTCCCGGATGCGTCTACGAGCAGTACTTC	CSPGCVYEQYF
NA	few	TRBV28	TRBJ1-4	TGTGCCAGCAGTTTAGTACAGTTTAATGAAAAACTGTTTTTT	CASSLVQFNEKLFF
TRBD2	few	TRBV12-3/TRBV12-4	TRBJ2-7	TGTGCCAGCAGCCGAACTAGCGGGGGGGGATACGAGCAGTACTTC	CASSRTSGGGYEQYF
TRBD2	NA	TRBV5-6	TRBJ2-5	TGTGCCAGCAGCTTCGGACTAGCGGGAGGGGGACGAGAGACCCAGTACTTC	CASSFGLAGGGRETQYF
NA	few	TRBV24-1	TRBJ2-1	TGTGCCACCAGTGACCCCCCCGGGGAGCAGTTCTTC	CATSDPPGEQFF
TRBD1	NA	TRBV29-1	TRBJ2-1	TGCAGTGTTGAAGCCCAGGGACAGAGTCTCAATGAGCAGTTCTTC	CSVEAQGQSLNEQFF
NA	NA	TRBV10-3	TRBJ2-1	TGTGCCATCAGCCAAGGACCATCCCCGGGGAGAGACAATGAGCAGTTCTTC	CAISQGPSPGRDNEQFF